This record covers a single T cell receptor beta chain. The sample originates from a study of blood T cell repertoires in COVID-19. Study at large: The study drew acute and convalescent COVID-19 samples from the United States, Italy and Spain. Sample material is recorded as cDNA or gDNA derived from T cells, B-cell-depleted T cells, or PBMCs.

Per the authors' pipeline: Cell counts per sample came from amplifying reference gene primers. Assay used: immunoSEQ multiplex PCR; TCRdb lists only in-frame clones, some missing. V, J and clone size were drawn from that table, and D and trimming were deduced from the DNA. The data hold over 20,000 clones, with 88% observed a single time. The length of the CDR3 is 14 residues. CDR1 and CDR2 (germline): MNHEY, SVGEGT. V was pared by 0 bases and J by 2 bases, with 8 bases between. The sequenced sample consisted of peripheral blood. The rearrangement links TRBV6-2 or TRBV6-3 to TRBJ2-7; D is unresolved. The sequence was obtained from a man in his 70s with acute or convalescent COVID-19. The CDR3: CASSYSRVTYEQYF. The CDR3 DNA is TGTGCCAGCAGTTACTCGAGAGTAACCTACGAGCAGTACTTC.